The present T cell receptor (beta chain) was sequenced within a study of identical twins. The sample holds a few counts of this clonotype. Its target is not known. TCRdb ran MiXCR on the 5' RACE reads and lists one entry per CDR3 protein. The table includes hundreds of thousands of distinct CDR3 sequences, around 8.1% detected once. General study results and limits: Because invariant MAIT and iNKT cells could be present, zero-insertion analyses could be partly confounded.

Trimming pared 1 base from V and 6 bases from J, leaving 13 bases between. Germline V gives CDR1 SGHDN, CDR2 FVKESK. CDR3 length: 14 amino acids. These data were also filed under a second study, of yellow fever vaccine responses in identical twins.

The material sequenced was memory (CD45RO+) T cells sorted from blood. The sequence came from a woman younger than 35 in good health. The chain has TRBV14 and TRBJ2-7; D is possibly TRBD1 (5 bases). The CDR3 sequence: CASSQVLGPTEQYF. The CDR3 DNA reads as TGTGCCAGCAGCCAAGTTCTGGGGCCCACCGAGCAGTACTTC.